This T cell receptor (beta chain) came from a study of vaccination and CD4 T cells after COVID-19. Study-level background: With a range of 35 to 161, the median interval from diagnosis to drawing post-COVID samples was less than 130 days. Taking of post-vaccine samples occurred a median around 72 days after dose two (range 14 to 241).

The treatment is: approximately nine-day PBMC culture with coronavirus spike peptide pools or control peptides (ViraFEST assay). Sequenced with the Oncomine TCR Beta short-read assay was DNA taken from cultured CD4+ T cells. MiXCR was run by TCRdb on the PCR reads, yielding one entry per CDR3 protein. Seen here are 9,500 to 10,000 distinct CDR3 sequences, over 35% observed once, and the top ten hold more than 15%. For this clonotype: Its matching antigen is unknown.

Study results and caveats: For convalescent patients, 304 of the 307 vaccine-specific clones analyzed were classified as spike mono-reactive. The median number of SARS-CoV-2-reactive clonotypes increased from roughly 19 to 38, a change that did not reach significance.

After removal of 5 bases from V and 3 bases from J, the junction contained 3 bases not matched to a gene. CDR3 length: 14 residues. The gene calls are TRBV12-3 or TRBV12-4 and TRBJ1-5; 8 bases match TRBD1. The sample taken for sequencing was CD4+ T cells from blood, cultured in vitro. The sequence was obtained from a human donor who had recovered from COVID-19. DNA for the CDR3: TGTGCCAGCAGTAAACAGGGGGACAATCAGCCCCAGCATTTT. This translates into CASSKQGDNQPQHF.